One and the same sample provided the 25 T cell receptor beta chains below, sequenced in a study of shared clonotypes between healthy human individuals. TCRdb's copy holds only in-frame clones and misses some; the assay was immunoSEQ multiplex PCR. The sample holds about 2.4 million clones, approximately 94% seen once. The sample consisted of naive CD4+ T cells from PBMCs. Regarding subset: CD45RA+ positively selected. All receptors derive from a man aged 18 to 35 in good health. Some clones in this sample may be carry-over from other donors' samples.

The gene calls are TRBV28 and TRBJ1-1; 7 bases are shared with TRBD1. The ends lost 6 bases at V and 3 bases at J; junction bases unmatched: 13. This CDR3 has 16 amino acids. In germline, CDR1 is MDHEN, CDR2 SYDVKM. CDR3 in amino acids: CASSLNGQEGHTEAFF. DNA of the CDR3: TGTGCCAGCAGCCTGAACGGACAGGAAGGTCACACTGAAGCTTTCTTT. Full variable domain (missing parts from reference TRBV28 and TRBJ1-1): DVKVTQSSRYLVKRTGEKVFLECVQDMDHENMFWYRQDPGLGLRLIYFSYDVKMKEKGDIPEGYSVSREKKERFSLILESASTNQTSMYLCASSLNGQEGHTEAFFGQGTRLTVV.

In nucleotides, the CDR3 is TGTGCCAGCAGCCAAGATCTAAGGGGGGAGCAGTACTTC. Amino acids: CASSQDLRGEQYF. The chain recombines TRBV14 with TRBJ2-7; a weak D match, TRBD1 (6 bases). The germline V gene has CDR1 SGHDN and CDR2 FVKESK. The length of the CDR3 is 13 residues. Trimming shortened V by 0 bases and J by 7 bases, and 10 bases separated the two germline ends.

The V call is TRBV29-1, the J call TRBJ1-2; D gene ambiguous. Germline lookup yields CDR1 SQVTM and CDR2 ANQGSEA. The V end was cut by 1 base, the J end by 8 bases, with 14 bases between. CDR3 length: 13 residues. The CDR3 protein is CSVEAAQAAGYTF. Written as DNA, the CDR3 is TGCAGCGTTGAAGCCGCGCAGGCCGCCGGCTACACCTTC.

The genes are TRBV5-4 and TRBJ2-7; 8 nucleotides line up with TRBD1. The CDR3 runs to 14 residues. V lost 6 bases, J lost 2 bases, and 7 bases stayed unmatched. The V gene's germline CDR1 is SGHNT and CDR2 YYREEE (reference sequence). The CDR3 here is CASTPGQAPYEQYF. The CDR3 DNA is TGTGCCAGCACCCCGGGACAGGCTCCCTACGAGCAGTACTTC.

The V gene is TRBV5-1, the J gene TRBJ2-3; no definite D call. The CDR3 covers 14 residues. The V gene's germline CDR1 is SGHRS and CDR2 YFSETQ. The V end was cut by 3 bases, the J end by 2 bases, with 10 bases between. The CDR3 DNA follows: TGCGCCAGCAGCTCAACCATCACCACAGATACGCAGTATTTT. Its translation: CASSSTITTDTQYF.

The chain employs TRBV28 and TRBJ2-7; no clear D. Germline V gene lookup returns CDR1 MDHEN and CDR2 SYDVKM. V gave up 4 bases and J gave up 7 bases, with 14 bases separating them. This CDR3 is built from 13 residues. For the CDR3, the DNA is TGTGCCAGCAGTTCGAGTTGGGGAAGGGAGCAGTACTTC. This codes for CASSSSWGREQYF.

This rearrangement joins TRBV28 to TRBJ2-1; D is unresolved. The V end was cut by 4 bases, the J end by 8 bases, with 12 bases between. The CDR3 consists of 13 residues. The germline V gene has CDR1 MDHEN and CDR2 SYDVKM. CDR3: CASSSRGAHEQFF. In nucleotides, the CDR3 is TGTGCCAGCAGTTCCCGAGGAGCCCATGAGCAGTTCTTC.

The J gene is TRBJ2-3, the V gene TRBV11-3, with a weak D call TRBD1 (6 bases). Germline V gene lookup returns CDR1 SGHNT and CDR2 YENEEA. V lost 5 bases to trimming and J lost 0 bases, with 9 bases between them. The CDR3 runs 14 residues. The chain's CDR3 is CASSGGQSTDTQYF. The CDR3 DNA follows: TGTGCCAGCAGCGGCGGACAGAGCACAGATACGCAGTATTTT.

Concerning this clone itself: A much larger clonotype is one base distant, so this may be a read error. The chain has TRBV5-5 and TRBJ1-1; D call uncertain. This CDR3 is 13 amino acids long. The V end was cut by 2 bases, the J end by 1 base, with 6 bases between. CDR1 SGHKS and CDR2 YYEKEE come from the germline V gene (reference sequence). DNA of the CDR3: TGTGCCAGCAGCTTTGACGGGAACACTGAAGCTTTCTTT. It specifies CASSFDGNTEAFF.

V usage is TRBV5-1 and J usage is TRBJ2-4; D ambiguous. Germline lookup yields CDR1 SGHRS and CDR2 YFSETQ. The CDR3 loop spans 13 amino acids. Trimming took 4 bases from V and 6 from J, leaving 11 bases between them. CDR3 protein: CASSRAVGNIQYF. In DNA form, the CDR3 reads TGCGCCAGCAGCCGAGCAGTGGGAAACATTCAGTACTTC.

This chain connects TRBV7-8 to TRBJ1-3; the D gene is possibly TRBD1 (5 bases). This CDR3 spans 19 amino acids. The V end was cut by 2 bases, the J end by 0 bases, with 20 bases between. Germline V gives CDR1 SGHVS, CDR2 FQNEAQ. CDR3 residues: CASSLSRLRDGSSGNTIYF. CDR3 in DNA: TGTGCCAGCAGCTTAAGCCGCCTCAGGGACGGAAGCTCTGGAAACACCATATATTTT.

The gene calls are TRBV7-6 and TRBJ1-2; 8 positions match TRBD1. Germline V CDR1 and CDR2: SGHVS, FNYEAQ. This CDR3 has 17 amino acids. The V and J ends lost 4 bases and 0 bases, in that order; junction bases with no gene match: 10. The CDR3 loop is CASSSDDRGRTNYGYTF. The CDR3 DNA sequence: TGTGCCAGCAGCTCAGATGACAGGGGCCGGACTAACTATGGCTACACCTTC.

The chain joins TRBV7-2 to TRBJ2-3; the D is unclear. The CDR3 runs to 14 residues. V was clipped by 5 bases and J by 4 bases, with 13 bases between them. Germline V gives CDR1 SGHTA, CDR2 FQGNSA. For the CDR3, the DNA is TGTGCCAGCAGCGTACTAATGTTCCCAGATACGCAGTATTTT. Its translation is CASSVLMFPDTQYF.

The J gene is TRBJ2-7, the V gene TRBV5-1; weak D call: TRBD1 (5 bases). Between the trimmed V and J ends, which lost 2 bases and 3 bases, there was a span of 12 bases. The CDR3 is 14 amino acids. The germline gives CDR1 SGHRS, CDR2 YFSETQ. The CDR3 DNA follows: TGCGCCAGCAGCTTTCAGGGAAAGAACTACGAGCAGTACTTC. It codes for CASSFQGKNYEQYF. Complete variable domain (other parts from reference TRBV5-1 and TRBJ2-7): KAGVTQTPRYLIKTRGQQVTLSCSPISGHRSVSWYQQTPGQGLQFLFEYFSETQRNKGNFPGRFSGRQFSNSRSEMNVSTLELGDSALYLCASSFQGKNYEQYFGPGTRLTVT.

V is TRBV21-1 and J is TRBJ1-2; TRBD1, the D gene given by the table, was not confirmed from the DNA. TRBV21-1 is flagged as a pseudogene. This CDR3 region has 16 residues. In DNA, the CDR3 is TGTGCCAGCAGCAAAGTTCGTACCGGGACAGCCTATGGCTACACCTTC. As protein: CASSKVRTGTAYGYTF.

The chain couples TRBV18 to TRBJ1-5; TRBD1 agrees at 7 bases. CDR1 is KGHSH, CDR2 LQKENI, per germline. The CDR3 loop spans 16 amino acids. Trimming removed 1 base from V and 3 bases from J; junction bases left unmatched: 6. The DNA of the CDR3 is TGTGCCAGCTCACCACGAGGCAGGGGGAACAATCAGCCCCAGCATTTT. Its protein product is CASSPRGRGNNQPQHF.

This chain uses TRBV7-9 with TRBJ2-3, with 9 bases lining up with TRBD1. V was clipped by 3 bases and J by 2 bases; unmatched bases: 3. The CDR3 length is 15 residues. Per germline, CDR1 SEHNR and CDR2 FQNEAQ (reference sequence). CDR3 region: CASSFGDRATDTQYF. CDR3 bases: TGTGCCAGCAGCTTCGGGGACAGGGCCACAGATACGCAGTATTTT.

This chain links TRBV19 with TRBJ1-5, with TRBD1 matching over 8 bases. Germline trimming cut 3 bases from V and 2 bases from J; bases unmatched to any gene: 3. Germline V gives CDR1 LNHDA, CDR2 SQIVND (reference sequence). This CDR3 has 15 amino acids. CDR3 nucleotide sequence: TGTGCCAGTAGTATGGACAGGGAGGGCAATCAGCCCCAGCATTTT. Its protein is CASSMDREGNQPQHF.

The chain employs TRBV30 and TRBJ2-7, with 8 bases aligning to TRBD1. The CDR3 length is 15 residues. After removal of 1 base from V and 2 bases from J, the junction contained 7 bases not matched to a gene. Germline assignment: CDR1 GTSNPN and CDR2 SVGIG (reference sequence). CDR3 in amino acids: CAWSAGGTGPYEQYF. CDR3 nucleotide sequence: TGTGCCTGGAGTGCAGGCGGGACAGGCCCCTACGAGCAGTACTTC.

The V and J genes are TRBV10-3 and TRBJ2-2, with D maybe TRBD2 (5 bases). The CDR3 contains 15 residues. Germline assignment: CDR1 ENHRY and CDR2 SYGVKD. Trimming removed 7 bases from V and 4 bases from J, with 16 bases in between. This chain's CDR3 is CAINGGSVGTGELFF. The CDR3 nucleotides are TGTGCCATCAATGGAGGTAGCGTAGGCACCGGGGAGCTGTTTTTT.

J is TRBJ2-5 and V is TRBV28; TRBD2 aligns across 7 bases. CDR1 MDHEN and CDR2 SYDVKM come from the germline V gene. After removal of 6 bases from V and 6 bases from J, the junction contained 13 bases not matched to a gene. This CDR3 contains 15 residues. CDR3 sequence reads: CASSRPRMSGKTQYF. DNA for the CDR3: TGTGCCAGCAGCCGCCCCCGGATGAGCGGGAAGACCCAGTACTTC.

The V gene is TRBV25-1, the J gene TRBJ2-5, with D perhaps matching TRBD1 (5 bases). The end of the DNA fits TRBJ2-7 better, so the J call may be wrong. Germline-derived CDR1 and CDR2 are MGHDK and SYGVNS. This CDR3 has 15 residues. The CDR3 here is CASSDSRQGGYEQYF. Written as DNA, the CDR3 is TGTGCCAGCAGTGACAGCCGGCAGGGCGGCTACGAGCAGTACTTC.

The chain is built from TRBV6-5 and TRBJ2-1, with D perhaps matching TRBD2 (5 bases). From germline, CDR1 is MNHEY and CDR2 SVGAGI. V shed 6 bases and J shed 8 bases, with 17 bases lying between them. The CDR3 contains 14 residues. The CDR3 spells CASSPRTLTHEQFF. CDR3 nucleotides: TGTGCCAGCAGCCCTCGGACTCTAACGCATGAGCAGTTCTTC.

The chain has TRBV10-3 and TRBJ2-1, with 10 bases fitting TRBD2. J lost 5 bases, V lost 0 bases, and 1 base had no gene match. Germline-derived CDR1 and CDR2 are ENHRY and SYGVKD. The CDR3 is made up of 15 amino acids. Here the CDR3 DNA reads TGTGCCATCAGTGAGTCTACTAGCGGGAACAATGAGCAGTTCTTC. This encodes CAISESTSGNNEQFF.

V usage is TRBV4-1 and J usage is TRBJ2-7; 9 positions agree with TRBD1. Germline V CDR1 and CDR2: MGHRA, YSYEKL. The junction had 8 bases not matched to a gene; V was cut back by 1 base and J by 1 base. The CDR3 contains 17 residues. CDR3 in DNA: TGCGCCAGCAGCCAAGGCCTCGGGACAGGGCGATCCTACGAGCAGTACTTC. It codes for CASSQGLGTGRSYEQYF.